This record concerns one TCR beta chain sequence. The germline V gene has CDR1 DFQATT and CDR2 SNEGSKA (reference sequence). The CDR3 covers 13 residues. This specimen comes from a study of T-cell reconstitution after alpha-beta-depleted transplantation in children. A library of TCRbeta sequences, prepared with unique molecular identifiers, was generated. TCRdb re-called the PCR reads through MiXCR, storing one row per CDR3 protein. The sample yields hundreds of thousands of distinct CDR3 sequences, 15% to 20% seen once. This TCR was sampled from a human donor who donated a stem cell graft to a child with acute lymphoblastic leukemia. The source was PBMCs from the stem cell graft donor, collected from the stem cell graft. This chain links TRBV20-1 with TRBJ2-5; tentative D call: TRBD2 (6 bases). The CDR3, as DNA: TGCACGACGCGGGGTGGGGCTCAAGAGACCCAGTACTTC. Encoded protein: CTTRGGAQETQYF.